This TCR beta chain appears in the sequencing data of a study of blood T cell repertoires in COVID-19. Turning to the study itself: COVID-19 samples collected from the United States, Italy and Spain covered acute and convalescent phases.

Symptom resolution, clearance, or two negative PCRs marked the recovered donors of Cohort 3. Sequenced by immunoSEQ multiplex PCR; TCRdb stores in-frame clones only, minus some. The table includes about 480,000 clones, approximately 90% detected once. The length of the CDR3 is 14 residues. V lost 6 bases and J lost 4, with 13 bases in between. Germline V gives CDR1 MNHEY, CDR2 SVGAGI. The sequencing sample was made of PBMCs or T cells enriched from blood (not recorded which). The chain has TRBV6-5 and TRBJ2-1, with D maybe TRBD1 (7 bases). The clonotype comes from a woman in her 40s who had recovered from COVID-19. The CDR3 DNA reads TGTGCCAGCAGCCTGCAGGGGGGTTACAATGAGCAGTTCTTC. Protein product: CASSLQGGYNEQFF.